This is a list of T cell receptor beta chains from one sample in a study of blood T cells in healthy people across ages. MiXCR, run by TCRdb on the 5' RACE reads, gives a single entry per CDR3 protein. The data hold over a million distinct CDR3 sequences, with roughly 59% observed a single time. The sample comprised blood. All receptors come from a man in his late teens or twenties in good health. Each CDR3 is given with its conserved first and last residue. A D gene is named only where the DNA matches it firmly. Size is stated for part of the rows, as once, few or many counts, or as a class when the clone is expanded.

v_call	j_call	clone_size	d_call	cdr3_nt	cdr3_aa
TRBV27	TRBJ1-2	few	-	TGTGCCAGCAGTAAGGACGGGAACTATGGCTACACCTTC	CASSKDGNYGYTF
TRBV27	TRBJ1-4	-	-	TGTACCAGCAAGAACGGGACTAATGAAAAACTGTTTTTT	CTSKNGTNEKLFF
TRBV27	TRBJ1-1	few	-	TGTGCCAGCAGTTTAGAGGGCTTGCGCACTGAAGCTTTCTTT	CASSLEGLRTEAFF
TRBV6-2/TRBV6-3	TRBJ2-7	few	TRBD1	TGTGCCAGCCAGGGGGCGGGCGAGCAGTACTTC	CASQGAGEQYF
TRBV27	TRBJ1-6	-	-	TGTGCCAGCAGTTGGGGGCCCAATAATTCACCCCTCCACTTT	CASSWGPNNSPLHF
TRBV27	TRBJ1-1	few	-	TGTGCCAGCAGTTGGGGTGTAGGGACTGAAGCTTTCTTT	CASSWGVGTEAFF
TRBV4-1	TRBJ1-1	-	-	TGCGCCAGCAGCCCCTTCTCACTCAGTAACGACACTGAAGCTTTCTTT	CASSPFSLSNDTEAFF
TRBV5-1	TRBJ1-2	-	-	TGCGCCAGCAGCTTCTCCCGATTAGGGGATGGCTACACCTTC	CASSFSRLGDGYTF
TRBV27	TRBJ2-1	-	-	TGTGCCAGCAGTTGGGTGGGTGAGCAGTTCTTC	CASSWVGEQFF
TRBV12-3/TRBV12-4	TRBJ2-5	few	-	TGTGCCAGCAGTTCGACAGTAAAAGAGACCCAGTACTTC	CASSSTVKETQYF
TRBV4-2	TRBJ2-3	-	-	TGTGCCAGCAGCCAACGTGGACAGTACACAGATACGCAGTATTTT	CASSQRGQYTDTQYF
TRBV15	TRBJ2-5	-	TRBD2	TGTGCCACCAGCAGCATTACAACTAGCGTCGGGGAGACCCAGTACTTC	CATSSITTSVGETQYF
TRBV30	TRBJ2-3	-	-	TGTGCCTGGAGTGTAAAGGGCGGAGATACGCAGTATTTT	CAWSVKGGDTQYF
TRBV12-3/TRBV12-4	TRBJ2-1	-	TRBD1	TGTGCCAGCAGTTTTACTCGGGACAGGATGTTCTTC	CASSFTRDRMFF
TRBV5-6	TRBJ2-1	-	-	TGTGCCAGCAGCTTAGGATTAGACAGGTTCGGCAATGAGCAGTTCTTC	CASSLGLDRFGNEQFF
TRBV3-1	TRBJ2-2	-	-	TGTGCCAGCAGCCAACTTGGACGGAGCGGGGAGCTGTTTTTT	CASSQLGRSGELFF
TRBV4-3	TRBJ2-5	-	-	TGCGCCAGCAGCCAAGATTACGGCAGGATAAGGATCGGGGAAGAGACCCAGTACTTC	CASSQDYGRIRIGEETQYF
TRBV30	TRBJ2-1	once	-	TGTGCCTGGATCGAGGAGGGGGACCCCCTTTACAATGAGCAGTTCTTC	CAWIEEGDPLYNEQFF
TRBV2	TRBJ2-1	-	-	TGTGCCAGCACCGAGACCGACCGGGAGCAGTTCTTC	CASTETDREQFF
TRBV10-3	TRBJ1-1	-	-	TGTGCCATCAGTGAGTCCAGAGGATTGAACACTGAAGCTTTCTTT	CAISESRGLNTEAFF
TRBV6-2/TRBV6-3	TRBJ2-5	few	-	TGTGCCAGCAGTTACTCTGGCTTACAAGAGACCCAGTACTTC	CASSYSGLQETQYF
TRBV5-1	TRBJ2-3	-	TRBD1	TGCGCCAGCATCAGGACAGGGGGCACAGATACGCAGTATTTT	CASIRTGGTDTQYF
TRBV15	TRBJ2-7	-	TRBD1	TGTGCCACCAGCCCCCGCGGTCCGGGACAGGGGGCGTGGGAGCAGTACTTC	CATSPRGPGQGAWEQYF
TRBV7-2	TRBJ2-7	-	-	TGTGCCAGCAGCTCCTTTTCTGGCTACGAGCAGTACTTC	CASSSFSGYEQYF
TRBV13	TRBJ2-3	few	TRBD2	TGTGCCAGCAGCCGGGGGGAGACTAGCGGGGTCGCAGATACGCAGTATTTT	CASSRGETSGVADTQYF
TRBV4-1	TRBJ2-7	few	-	TGCGCCAGCAGCCCCCAGGAGAATAAAGTCTCCTACGAGCAGTACTTC	CASSPQENKVSYEQYF
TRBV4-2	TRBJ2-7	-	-	TGTGCCAGCAGCCAAGATTTAAGGGATTACGCTGCCCCTCCCTACGAGCAGTACTTC	CASSQDLRDYAAPPYEQYF
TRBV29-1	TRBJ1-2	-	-	TGCAGCGTTGCACAGCCCACGGGCTACACCTTC	CSVAQPTGYTF
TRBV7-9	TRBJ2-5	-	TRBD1	TGTGCCAGCAGCTGGGTAGGGGACAGACAAGAGACCCAGTACTTC	CASSWVGDRQETQYF
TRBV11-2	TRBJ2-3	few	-	TGTGCCAGCAGCTTATCGGCAGGCCCCACAGATACGCAGTATTTT	CASSLSAGPTDTQYF
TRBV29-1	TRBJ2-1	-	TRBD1	TGCAGCGCAGACGACAGGGGGCAGTACAATGAGCAGTTCTTC	CSADDRGQYNEQFF
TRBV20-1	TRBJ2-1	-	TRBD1	TGCAGTGCTAGAGAACCACAGGGGGCCCCTTTCAAGGAGCAGTTCTTC	CSAREPQGAPFKEQFF
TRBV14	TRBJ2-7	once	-	TGTGCCAGCAGCCAAGTGGGACCCCTACTTTCCTACGAGCAGTACTTC	CASSQVGPLLSYEQYF
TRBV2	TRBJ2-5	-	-	TGTGCCAGCAGTGACCAACAAGAGACCCAGTACTTC	CASSDQQETQYF
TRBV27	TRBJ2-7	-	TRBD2	TGTGCCAGCAGTTTATCGGGCAGCGGGAATGAGCAGTACTTC	CASSLSGSGNEQYF
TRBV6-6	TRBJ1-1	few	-	TGTGCCAGCAGTTACCCAGCGCATAACAGATCGAACACTGAAGCTTTCTTT	CASSYPAHNRSNTEAFF
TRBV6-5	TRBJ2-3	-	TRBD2	TGTGCCAGCAGTTGGGGACTAGCGGGAGTTGTGGATACGCAGTATTTT	CASSWGLAGVVDTQYF
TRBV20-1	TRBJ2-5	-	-	TGCAGTGCTAGAGATTTGGAGACCCAAGAGACCCAGTACTTC	CSARDLETQETQYF
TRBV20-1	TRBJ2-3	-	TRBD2	TGCAGTGCTAGTGGGATGCTCGGGACTAGCGGGGTCGCACCAGATACGCAGTATTTT	CSASGMLGTSGVAPDTQYF
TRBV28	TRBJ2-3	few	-	TGTGCCAGCAGTTTACGGGCGTATACGCAGTATTTT	CASSLRAYTQYF
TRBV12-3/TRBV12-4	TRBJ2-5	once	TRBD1	TGTGCCAGCAGTGCCCAAGACAGGGGTTCGGAGACCCAGTACTTC	CASSAQDRGSETQYF
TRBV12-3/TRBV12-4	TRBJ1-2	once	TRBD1	TGTGCCAGCAGTTTAAGGGGGGGACAGGGGGTCTATGGCTACACCTTC	CASSLRGGQGVYGYTF
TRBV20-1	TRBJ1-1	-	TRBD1	TGCAGTGCCGCAAGCGAACCGGGACAGCTGAACACTGAAACTTTCTTT	CSAASEPGQLNTETFF
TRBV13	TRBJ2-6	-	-	TGTGCCGGCAGCTTAGGCAGGGGATCTGGGGCCGACGTCCTGACTTTC	CAGSLGRGSGADVLTF
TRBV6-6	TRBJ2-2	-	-	TGTGCCAGCAGTCCGGGACATAACACCGGGGAGCTGTTTTTT	CASSPGHNTGELFF
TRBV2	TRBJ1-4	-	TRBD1	TGTGCCAGCAGTGGTAGGGACAGGAGGACTAATGAAAAACTGTTTTTT	CASSGRDRRTNEKLFF